The clone carrying this T cell receptor (beta chain) turned up a few times. Antigen unknown. The data are from a study of T cell repertoires in cytomegalovirus infection. Across the study: HLA-C-restricted CMV epitopes, recently identified, and well-studied HLA-B-restricted ones were used by the study. Public TCR beta signatures provided an indication of both CMV infection and a matching HLA type. The study, taken as a whole, reports: There were carriers of CMV plus the relevant HLA, and cumulative public TCR beta family frequency identified them. Predominance within the ex vivo response was attributable to HLA-C-restricted CMV-specific TCR beta clonotypes.

TCRdb re-called the reads with MiXCR, one entry per CDR3 protein. The sample consists of approximately 500,000 distinct CDR3 sequences, more than 30% of them appearing once. The CDR3 has 20 amino acids. Trimming removed 0 bases from V and 6 bases from J; junction bases left unmatched: 20. Germline CDR1 SGHRS, CDR2 YFSETQ. The sequence came from a human donor in good health (CMV status not recorded). Some clones in this sample may be carry-over from other donors' samples. This rearrangement joins TRBV5-1 to TRBJ2-5, with 10 nucleotides matching TRBD2. The material sequenced was cultured PBMCs, taken from culture after CMV antigen stimulation. CDR3 bases: TGCGCCAGCAGCTTGGCTCCTAGCGGGAGAGGGTCCCCGAATATGAAGACCCAGTACTTC. Protein sequence: CASSLAPSGRGSPNMKTQYF.